A selection of T cell receptor beta chains follows, all from one sample in a study of blood T cells in healthy people across ages. TCRdb reprocessed the 5' RACE reads via MiXCR and lists one record per CDR3 protein. This sample carries about 760,000 distinct CDR3 sequences, 20% to 30% of them seen once, and the ten largest clones take under 9.5%. This same sample was also taken into another study, of T cells of mothers and their children.

Sequenced: blood. Receptors originate from a boy aged 5 to 17 in good health. Each CDR3 is given with its conserved first and last residue. D genes are given only for firm matches. The size entry is marked missing in some rows and otherwise reads once, few, many or a size class.

TRBV6-6,TRBJ2-5,16,.,.,CASSYPLTGNQETQYF,TGTGCCAGCAGTTACCCTCTGACAGGCAACCAAGAGACCCAGTACTTC
TRBV5-1,TRBJ2-1,13,.,.,CASSLAEGYGQFF,TGCGCCAGCAGCTTGGCCGAGGGGTATGGGCAGTTCTTC
TRBV6-1,TRBJ1-4,14,.,few,CASSEMYREGKLFF,TGTGCCAGCAGTGAAATGTATAGGGAGGGGAAACTGTTTTTT
TRBV7-2,TRBJ2-7,14,.,few,CASSSGDPRGEQYF,TGTGCCAGCAGCTCCGGAGATCCTCGGGGGGAGCAGTACTTC
TRBV29-1,TRBJ2-7,12,.,.,CSARTEAYEQYF,TGCAGCGCCCGGACAGAAGCCTACGAGCAGTACTTC
TRBV6-2/TRBV6-3,TRBJ2-5,15,TRBD2,many,CASSYLAGVQETQYF,TGTGCCAGCAGTTATCTAGCGGGGGTCCAAGAGACCCAGTACTTC
TRBV5-1,TRBJ2-5,16,.,.,CASSPRGYGFQETQYF,TGCGCCAGCAGCCCTCGGGGCTACGGGTTCCAAGAGACCCAGTACTTC
TRBV12-3/TRBV12-4,TRBJ2-1,16,TRBD2,.,CASNTGTSGSYNEQFF,TGTGCCAGCAATACCGGGACTAGCGGGAGCTACAATGAGCAGTTCTTC
TRBV29-1,TRBJ1-1,12,.,.,CSVKILLAEAFF,TGCAGCGTCAAAATCCTTCTAGCCGAAGCTTTCTTT
TRBV12-3/TRBV12-4,TRBJ2-1,12,.,few,CASSHLGVRQFF,TGTGCCAGCAGCCACCTAGGGGTGCGGCAGTTCTTC
TRBV6-4,TRBJ2-3,13,TRBD1,few,CASSKQGADTQYF,TGTGCCAGCAGTAAACAGGGGGCGGACACGCAGTATTTT
TRBV12-3/TRBV12-4,TRBJ2-5,13,.,.,CASMAGKKETQYF,TGTGCCAGCATGGCAGGCAAAAAAGAGACCCAGTACTTC
TRBV11-2,TRBJ1-4,15,.,.,CASSPEYSDYEKLFF,TGTGCCAGCAGCCCAGAATACAGCGACTATGAAAAACTGTTTTTT
TRBV2,TRBJ2-1,15,TRBD2,.,CASSDETSGHNEQFF,TGTGCCAGCAGTGATGAAACTAGCGGCCACAATGAGCAGTTCTTC
TRBV5-1,TRBJ2-2,15,TRBD1,.,CASSSRTGDSGELFF,TGCGCCAGCAGCTCTCGAACAGGGGATTCGGGGGAGCTGTTTTTT
TRBV5-1,TRBJ2-5,15,.,many,CASSLGAGGEETQYF,TGCGCCAGCAGCCTGGGGGCCGGAGGGGAAGAGACCCAGTACTTC
TRBV29-1,TRBJ2-1,13,.,.,CSARDSTYNEQFF,TGCAGCGCGCGGGACAGCACCTACAATGAGCAGTTCTTC
TRBV28,TRBJ2-3,15,TRBD2,.,CASSFSGGREDTQYF,TGTGCCAGCAGTTTTAGCGGGGGACGGGAAGATACGCAGTATTTT
TRBV6-2/TRBV6-3,TRBJ2-6,18,TRBD1,few,CASNRPRLTGPGANVLTF,TGTGCCAGCAACAGACCGAGACTGACAGGGCCTGGGGCCAACGTCCTGACTTTC
TRBV6-1,TRBJ1-4,14,.,.,CASSDGFENEKLFF,TGTGCCAGCAGTGACGGGTTTGAAAATGAAAAACTGTTTTTT
TRBV28,TRBJ2-1,16,TRBD2,.,CASSPPAGLVYNEQFF,TGTGCCAGCAGTCCCCCCGCGGGACTAGTCTACAATGAGCAGTTCTTC
TRBV7-9,TRBJ2-1,14,.,few,CASSLVIETNEQFF,TGTGCCAGCAGCTTAGTAATCGAAACGAATGAGCAGTTCTTC
TRBV29-1,TRBJ1-3,12,.,few,CSAADSGNTIYF,TGCAGCGCGGCCGACTCTGGAAACACCATATATTTT